This T cell receptor (beta chain) was identified during a study of siplizumab effects on memory and regulatory T cells. Study-level results: Unstimulated subsets contained matches for only a minor fraction of alloreactive clones. Proof of suppressive function in proliferating Tregs from siplizumab cultures was not established.

Of note for this clone: The antigen is not known.

The method was immunoSEQ multiplex PCR; TCRdb's version includes in-frame clones alone and lacks a portion of them. The sample lists tens of thousands of clones, over 70% seen once, with about 1.5% in the top ten. Looked up from germline, CDR1 is SGHNT and CDR2 is YYREEE (reference sequence). The CDR3 contains 16 residues. The germline V and J ends were trimmed by 5 bases and 0 bases, with 15 bases remaining between them. The clonotype originates from a human donor in good health. The V call is TRBV5-4, the J call TRBJ2-1; a weak D match, TRBD1 (6 bases). Material for sequencing was Tregs sorted from blood. The CDR3 bases are TGTGCCAGCAGTAGGGACAAGCGAAGCTCCTACAATGAGCAGTTCTTC. Protein sequence: CASSRDKRSSYNEQFF.